The rows below give T cell receptor beta chains drawn from one sample of a study of blood T cell repertoires in COVID-19. TCRdb keeps only in-frame clones here, not all; method: immunoSEQ multiplex PCR. The sample has about 300,000 clones; about nine tenths are singletons. The sample comprised PBMCs or T cells enriched from blood (not recorded which). The receptors derive from a woman aged 50 to 65 who had been exposed to COVID-19. Both conserved end residues are part of each CDR3.

length: 12
V: TRBV12-3/TRBV12-4
CDR3: CASSSSFRTQYF

length: 18
V: TRBV18
CDR3: CASSPQASGETDNSPLHF

length: 15
V: TRBV5-1
CDR3: CASSEKGGGYTEAFF

length: 14
V: TRBV15
CDR3: CATSDRSTNEKLFF

length: 14
V: TRBV19
CDR3: CASGVGQQNSPLHF

length: 15
V: TRBV4-1
CDR3: CASSRRDRDTDTQYF

length: 16
V: TRBV3-1/TRBV3-2
CDR3: CASSQDPGQGWYGYTF

length: 15
V: TRBV19
CDR3: CASGPGQGSTDTQYF

length: 14
V: TRBV6-5
CDR3: CASLPGQLTYEQYF

length: 14
V: TRBV27
CDR3: CASSPPQGTYGYTF

length: 16
V: TRBV10-3
CDR3: CAISDSGQGLNQPQHF

length: 13
V: TRBV14
CDR3: CASSQVNSLEQYF

length: 16
V: TRBV28
CDR3: CASSLWGQWNQETQYF

length: 12
V: TRBV3-1/TRBV3-2
CDR3: CASSQGDSGAFF

length: 13
V: TRBV19
CDR3: CASTPRGTYGYTF

length: 13
V: TRBV15
CDR3: CATSSRDFNEQFF

length: 15
V: TRBV5-6
CDR3: CASSLAWDSTYEQYF

length: 15
V: TRBV4-2
CDR3: CASSQVQVANYGYTF

length: 16
V: TRBV3-1/TRBV3-2
CDR3: CASSQEVTGANSPLHF

length: 13
V: TRBV3-1/TRBV3-2
CDR3: CASSQVANSPLHF

length: 14
V: TRBV2
CDR3: CASSYRGTTGELFF

length: 15
V: TRBV19
CDR3: CASSRQGPMGYGYTF

length: 11
V: TRBV30
CDR3: CAWSVPGYYTF

length: 15
V: TRBV6-1
CDR3: CASSENYAANYGYTF

length: 15
V: TRBV5-4
CDR3: CASSLGQGAYAEAFF

length: 15
V: TRBV4-1
CDR3: CASSQVGAWDTEAFF

length: 13
V: TRBV28
CDR3: CASSFDRGYGYTF

length: 16
V: TRBV5-4
CDR3: CASSPGPSDGNSPLHF

length: 12
V: TRBV3-1/TRBV3-2
CDR3: CASSQQGRGYTF

length: 15
V: TRBV4-2
CDR3: CASSQEGQGNYGYTF

length: 15
V: TRBV5-6
CDR3: CASTVQGAGRETQYF

length: 13
V: TRBV27
CDR3: CASSPSRVFEQFF

length: 15
V: TRBV29-1
CDR3: CSSGLVSGGLNEQFF

length: 15
V: TRBV9
CDR3: CASSVGSGLYNEQFF

length: 17
V: TRBV4-2
CDR3: CASSTPLPGQGIQEQYF

length: 14
V: TRBV6-1
CDR3: CASSEGGLRNTIYF

length: 20
V: TRBV13
CDR3: CASSPSPSGTSGGPVGTQYF

length: 14
V: TRBV7-6
CDR3: CASSFGTGAYEQYF

length: 14
V: TRBV11-2
CDR3: CATKRDRVYNEQFF

length: 15
V: TRBV7-9
CDR3: CASSLGQGRGVEQYF

length: 15
V: TRBV28
CDR3: CASTLGGGGNYGYTF

length: 15
V: TRBV5-1
CDR3: CASSLRLAGEETQYF

length: 17
V: TRBV19
CDR3: CASSIWGQGSGANVLTF

length: 11
V: TRBV3-1/TRBV3-2
CDR3: CASSHTGTAFF

length: 16
V: TRBV19
CDR3: CASSKGPLRGEIGYTF

length: 15
V: TRBV27
CDR3: CASSESHRVEDTQYF

length: 13
V: TRBV5-4
CDR3: CASSPGEGETQYF

length: 12
V: TRBV5-1
CDR3: CASNKGGVEAFF

length: 15
V: TRBV4-1
CDR3: CASRRTGLFMDGYTF

length: 18
V: TRBV15
CDR3: CATSRTATRGPTNSPLHF

length: 13
V: TRBV20-1
CDR3: CSASSYTNSPLHF

length: 20
V: TRBV21-1
CDR3: CASSTINRDRDRRTNEKLFF

length: 14
V: TRBV9
CDR3: CASSPGTREETQYF